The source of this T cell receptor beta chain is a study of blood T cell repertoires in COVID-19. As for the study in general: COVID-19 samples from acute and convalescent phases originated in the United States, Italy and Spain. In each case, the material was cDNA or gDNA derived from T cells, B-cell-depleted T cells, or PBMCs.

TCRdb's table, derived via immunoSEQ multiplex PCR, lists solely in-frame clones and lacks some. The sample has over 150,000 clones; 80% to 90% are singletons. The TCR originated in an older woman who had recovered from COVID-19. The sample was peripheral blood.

CDR3 region: CASRGSSNQPQHF. The CDR3 region has the DNA TGTGCCAGTCGGGGAAGCAGCAATCAGCCCCAGCATTTT. The chain carries TRBV18 and TRBJ1-5; D unclear. The V gene's germline CDR1 is KGHSH and CDR2 LQKENI. V was pared by 9 bases and J by 1 base, with 10 bases between. CDR3 length: 13 residues. The whole variable domain, remainder taken from reference TRBV18 and TRBJ1-5, is NAGVMQNPRHLVRRRGQEARLRCSPMKGHSHVYWYRQLPEEGLKFMVYLQKENIIDESGMPKERFSAEFPKEGPSILRIQQVVRGDSAAYFCASRGSSNQPQHFGDGTRLSIL.